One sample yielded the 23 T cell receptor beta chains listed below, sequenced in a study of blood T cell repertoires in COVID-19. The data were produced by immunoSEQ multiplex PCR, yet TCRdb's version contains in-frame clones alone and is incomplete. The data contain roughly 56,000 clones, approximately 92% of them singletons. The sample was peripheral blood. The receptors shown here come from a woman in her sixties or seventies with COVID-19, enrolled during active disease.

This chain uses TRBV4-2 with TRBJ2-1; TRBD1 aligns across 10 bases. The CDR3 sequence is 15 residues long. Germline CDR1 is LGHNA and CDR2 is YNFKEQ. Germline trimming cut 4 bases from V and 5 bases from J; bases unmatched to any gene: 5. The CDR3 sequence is CASSRRQGANNEQFF. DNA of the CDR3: TGTGCCAGCAGCCGGAGACAGGGGGCTAACAATGAGCAGTTCTTC.

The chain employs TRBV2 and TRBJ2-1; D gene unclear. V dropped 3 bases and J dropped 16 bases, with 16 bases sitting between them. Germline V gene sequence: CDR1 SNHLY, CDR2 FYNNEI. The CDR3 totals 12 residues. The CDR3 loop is CASSDGLTQAFF. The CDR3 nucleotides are TGTGCCAGCAGTGATGGGTTAACCCAGGCATTCTTC. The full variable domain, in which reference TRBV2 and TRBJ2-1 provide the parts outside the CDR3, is EPEVTQTPSHQVTQMGQEVILRCVPISNHLYFYWYRQILGQKVEFLVSFYNNEISEKSEIFDDQFSVERPDGSNFTLKIRSTKLEDSAMYFCASSDGLTQAFFGPGTRLTVL.

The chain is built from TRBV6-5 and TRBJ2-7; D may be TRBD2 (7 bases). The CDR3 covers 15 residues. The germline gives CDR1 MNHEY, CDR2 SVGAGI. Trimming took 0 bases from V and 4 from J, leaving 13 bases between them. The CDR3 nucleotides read TGTGCCAGCAGTTACTCGGGGAGGGGGGGTTACGAGCAGTACTTC. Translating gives CASSYSGRGGYEQYF.

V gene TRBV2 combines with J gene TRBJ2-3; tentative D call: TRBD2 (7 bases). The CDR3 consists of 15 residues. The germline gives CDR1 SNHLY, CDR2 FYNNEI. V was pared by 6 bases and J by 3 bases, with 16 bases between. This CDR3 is CASRLGGQETDTQYF. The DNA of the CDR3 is TGTGCCAGCAGACTGGGGGGGCAAGAAACAGATACGCAGTATTTT.

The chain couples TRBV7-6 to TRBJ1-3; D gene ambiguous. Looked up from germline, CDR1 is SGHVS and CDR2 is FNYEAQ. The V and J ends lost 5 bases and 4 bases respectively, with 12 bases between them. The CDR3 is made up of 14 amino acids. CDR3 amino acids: CASSPEVTGNTIYF. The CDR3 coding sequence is TGTGCCAGCAGCCCGGAGGTAACCGGAAACACCATATATTTT. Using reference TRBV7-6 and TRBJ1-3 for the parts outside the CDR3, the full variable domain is GAGVSQSPRYKVTKRGQDVALRCDPISGHVSLYWYRQALGQGPEFLTYFNYEAQQDKSGLPNDRFSAERPEGSISTLTIQRTEQRDSAMYRCASSPEVTGNTIYFGEGSWLTVV.

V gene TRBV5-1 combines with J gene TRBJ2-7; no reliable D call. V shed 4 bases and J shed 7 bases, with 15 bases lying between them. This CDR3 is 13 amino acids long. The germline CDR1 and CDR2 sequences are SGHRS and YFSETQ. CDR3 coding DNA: TGCGCCAGCAGCCCACTTTCGGGTGGGGAGCAGTACTTC. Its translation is CASSPLSGGEQYF.

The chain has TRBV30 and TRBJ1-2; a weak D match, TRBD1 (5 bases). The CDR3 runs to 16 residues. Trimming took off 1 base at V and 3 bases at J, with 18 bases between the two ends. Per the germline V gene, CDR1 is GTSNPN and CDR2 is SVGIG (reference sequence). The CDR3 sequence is CAWSALKGAPYYGYTF. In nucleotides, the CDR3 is TGTGCCTGGAGTGCCCTCAAAGGGGCCCCCTACTATGGCTACACCTTC.

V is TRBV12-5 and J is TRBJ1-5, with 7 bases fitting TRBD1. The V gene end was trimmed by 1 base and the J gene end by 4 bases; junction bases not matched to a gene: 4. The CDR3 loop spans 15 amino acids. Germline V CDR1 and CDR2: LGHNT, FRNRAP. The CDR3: CASGLGGQENQPQHF. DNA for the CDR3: TGTGCTAGTGGTTTGGGTGGACAGGAAAATCAGCCCCAGCATTTT.

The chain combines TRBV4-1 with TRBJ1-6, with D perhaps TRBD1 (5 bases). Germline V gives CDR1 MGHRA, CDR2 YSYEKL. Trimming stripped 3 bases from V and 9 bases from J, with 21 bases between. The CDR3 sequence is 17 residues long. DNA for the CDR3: TGCGCCAGCAGCCACCTATGGGGAGGGGAACCGGTTTCACCCCTCCACTTT. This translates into CASSHLWGGEPVSPLHF.

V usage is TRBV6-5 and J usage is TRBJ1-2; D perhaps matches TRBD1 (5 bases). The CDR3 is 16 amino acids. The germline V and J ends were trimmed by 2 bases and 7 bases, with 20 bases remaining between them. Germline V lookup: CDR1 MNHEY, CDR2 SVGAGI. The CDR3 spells CASSYGQGGGSRGYTF. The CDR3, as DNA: TGTGCCAGCAGTTACGGGCAGGGTGGGGGGTCGCGTGGCTACACCTTC.

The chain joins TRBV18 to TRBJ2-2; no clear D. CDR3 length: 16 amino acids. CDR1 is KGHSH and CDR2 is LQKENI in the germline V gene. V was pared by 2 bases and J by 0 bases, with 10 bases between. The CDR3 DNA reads TGTGCCAGCTCACCAATTGCAGAGGCGAACACCGGGGAGCTGTTTTTT. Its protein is CASSPIAEANTGELFF.

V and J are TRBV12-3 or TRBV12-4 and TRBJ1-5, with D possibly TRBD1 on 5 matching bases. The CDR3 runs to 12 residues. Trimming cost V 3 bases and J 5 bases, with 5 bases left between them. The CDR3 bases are TGTGCCAGCAGTTTCAGGGATCAGCCCCAGCATTTT. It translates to CASSFRDQPQHF.

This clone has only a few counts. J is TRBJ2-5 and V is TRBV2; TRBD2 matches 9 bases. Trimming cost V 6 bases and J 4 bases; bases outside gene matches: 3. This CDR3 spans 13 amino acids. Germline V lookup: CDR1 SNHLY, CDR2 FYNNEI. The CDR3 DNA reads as TGTGCCAGCAGGCCGACTAGCGGAGAGACCCAGTACTTC. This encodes CASRPTSGETQYF.

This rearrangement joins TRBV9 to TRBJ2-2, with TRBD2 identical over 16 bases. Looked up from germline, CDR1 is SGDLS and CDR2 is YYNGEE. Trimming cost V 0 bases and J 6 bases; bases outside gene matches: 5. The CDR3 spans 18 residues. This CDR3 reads CASSVEGTSGRASGELFF. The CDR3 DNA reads TGTGCCAGCAGCGTAGAGGGGACTAGCGGGAGGGCATCCGGGGAGCTGTTTTTT.

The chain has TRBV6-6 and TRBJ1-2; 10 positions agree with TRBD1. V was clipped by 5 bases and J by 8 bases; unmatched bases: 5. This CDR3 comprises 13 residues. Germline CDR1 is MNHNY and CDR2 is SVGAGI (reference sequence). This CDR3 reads CASSRQGAEGYTF. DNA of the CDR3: TGTGCCAGCAGTAGACAGGGGGCGGAGGGCTACACCTTC.

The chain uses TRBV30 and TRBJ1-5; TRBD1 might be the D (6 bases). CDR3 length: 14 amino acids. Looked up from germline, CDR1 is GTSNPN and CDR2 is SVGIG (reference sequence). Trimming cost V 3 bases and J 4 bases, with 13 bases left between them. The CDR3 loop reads CAWRAQGGNQPQHF. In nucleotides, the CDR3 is TGTGCCTGGAGAGCACAGGGCGGGAATCAGCCCCAGCATTTT.

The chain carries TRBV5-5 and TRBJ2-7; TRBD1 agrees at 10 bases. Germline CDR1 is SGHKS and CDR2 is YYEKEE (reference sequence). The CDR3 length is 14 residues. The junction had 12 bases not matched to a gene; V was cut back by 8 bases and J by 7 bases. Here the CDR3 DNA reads TGTGCCAGTACCATCGGACAGGGGGAGAGGGAGCAGTACTTC. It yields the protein CASTIGQGEREQYF.

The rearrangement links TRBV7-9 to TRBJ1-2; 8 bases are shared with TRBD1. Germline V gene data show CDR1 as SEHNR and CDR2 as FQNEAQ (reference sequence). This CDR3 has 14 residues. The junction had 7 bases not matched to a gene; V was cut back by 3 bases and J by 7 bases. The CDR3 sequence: CASSFSQGAVGYTF. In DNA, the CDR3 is TGTGCCAGCAGCTTTAGTCAGGGGGCAGTTGGCTACACCTTC.

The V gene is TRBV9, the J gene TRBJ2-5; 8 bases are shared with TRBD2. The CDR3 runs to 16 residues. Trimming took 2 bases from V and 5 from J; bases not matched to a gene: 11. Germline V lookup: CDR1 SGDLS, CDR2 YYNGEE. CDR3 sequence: CASSVTGGAQWETQYF. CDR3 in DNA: TGTGCCAGCAGCGTGACCGGGGGGGCCCAGTGGGAGACCCAGTACTTC.

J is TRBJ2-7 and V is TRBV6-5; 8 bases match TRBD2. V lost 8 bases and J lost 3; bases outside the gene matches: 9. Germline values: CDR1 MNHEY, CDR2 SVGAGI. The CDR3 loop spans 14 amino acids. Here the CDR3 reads CASSGRAGGYEQYF. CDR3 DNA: TGTGCCAGCTCCGGCAGGGCGGGGGGCTACGAGCAGTACTTC.

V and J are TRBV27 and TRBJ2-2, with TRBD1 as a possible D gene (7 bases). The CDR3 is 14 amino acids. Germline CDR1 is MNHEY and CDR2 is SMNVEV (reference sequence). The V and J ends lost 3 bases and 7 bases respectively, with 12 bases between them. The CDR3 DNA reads TGTGCCAGCAGTTTTCTCAGGGGGGACGGGGAGCTGTTTTTT. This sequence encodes CASSFLRGDGELFF.

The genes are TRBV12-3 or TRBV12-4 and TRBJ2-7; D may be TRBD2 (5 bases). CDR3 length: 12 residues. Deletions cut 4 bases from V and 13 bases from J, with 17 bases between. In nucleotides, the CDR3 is TGTGCCAGCAGTTCGGACGGTGGGAGTGTATACTTC. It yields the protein CASSSDGGSVYF.

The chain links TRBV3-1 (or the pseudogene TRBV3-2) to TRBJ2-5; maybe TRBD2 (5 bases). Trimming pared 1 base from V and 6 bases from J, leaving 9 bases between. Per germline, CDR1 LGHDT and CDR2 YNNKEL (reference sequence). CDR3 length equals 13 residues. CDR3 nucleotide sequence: TGTGCCAGCAGCCAAGTGGGAGTTCAGACCCAGTACTTC. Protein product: CASSQVGVQTQYF.